This T cell receptor (beta chain) is from a study of T cell responses to AZD1222 COVID-19 vaccine (dated by TCRdb to the early 2020s). For the wider study: Because spike-specific TCR depth and breadth did not differ between the two schedules, AZD1222 recipients who got a second dose at roughly 4 weeks were pooled with those who got a second dose at roughly 12 weeks. A total of more than 230 trial participants underwent TCR sequencing, of whom approximately 200 had received two doses of AZD1222 and about 26 had received two doses of the MenACWY control vaccine. Trial participants were enrolled by age into subgroups of 18-55, 56-69 and 70-plus years, and about 150, 27 and 61 TCR-sequenced participants, respectively, were included in these subgroups. The study at large found these results: Only 5 to 7 AZD1222 recipients were SARS-CoV-2 seropositive at baseline, limiting conclusions about previously exposed vaccinees. Participants were mostly white British, with more females than males. The authors suggested clonal diversity may have been underestimated. CD4 TCRs associated with the vaccine covered the entire spike protein, and the dominant responses were in regions 160-218 and 743-854. Epitopes outside the regions mutated in the B.1.351 and B.1.1.7 variants were reportedly recognized by nearly half of the unique spike-specific TCRs. In the small 56-69-year group, the increase in depth fell short of significance, most likely because of low power. Spike-specific TCR breadth and depth rose significantly after two AZD1222 doses compared with day 0 and with MenACWY recipients. Because no day 14 peak-response samples were available, repertoires were characterized only after the peak T cell response.

What this sample's time point label stands for: baseline before first vaccination. Vaccinee samples were obtained from the UK trials COV001 and COV002, which included a single-blind randomized controlled phase 2/3 trial of AZD1222 (ChAdOx1 nCoV-19) in healthy adults. For TCRbeta chain sequencing, PBMC samples were collected from trial participants at day 0 and at day 28 after the second dose. The CDR3 regions of human TCRbeta chains were subjected to immunosequencing. On the study's bioinformatics: TCRs in the repertoires were matched against a reference library of SARS-CoV-2-specific TCRs that had been generated with the MIRA antigen-specificity platform. Breadth was defined as the fraction of unique TCRs that were SARS-CoV-2-associated. Depth was defined as the fraction of total T cells that were SARS-CoV-2-associated. Using the MIRA data, every spike-specific TCR was mapped to the spike region that the TCR reacted to and assigned to either a CD4 or a CD8 class. Log10-transformed breadth and depth values were compared by one-way ANOVA with Sidak's multiple comparisons tests. TCRdb took this table from immuneACCESS and kept in-frame rearrangements with V and J called. Such tables lack part of the clones; where checked against another copy, unresolved V genes explain under half of the gap, and the rest is unexplained. V, J and clone size were drawn from that table, and D and trimming were deduced from the DNA. Recorded for this sample are fewer than 200,000 clones; 75% to 90% of them occurred a single time. In total, the top ten clones hold 6.1% of the sample.

Note on this clone: Its antigen is still unknown. No base quality information exists; no much larger clone differs at one position.

The CDR3, from cysteine to phenylalanine, totals 15 residues. Just the 45-base CDR3 DNA is kept, in frame starting at base 1. Reading the germline V gene gives CDR1 SGHRS and CDR2 YFSETQ. Trimming takes 2 bases off V and 6 bases off J; junction bases not matched to a gene: 5. The V and J segments used are TRBV5-1 and TRBJ2-1; 10 bases in the middle match TRBD2. This clonotype originated in an adult in good health. The sample here was peripheral blood, taken on day 0 of AZD1222 vaccination. The DNA sequence follows: TGCGCCAGCAGCTTTTCACTAGCGGGAAGCAATGAGCAGTTCTTC. This sequence encodes CASSFSLAGSNEQFF. Full variable domain (CDR3 extended with the reference TRBV5-1 and TRBJ2-1 proteins): KAGVTQTPRYLIKTRGQQVTLSCSPISGHRSVSWYQQTPGQGLQFLFEYFSETQRNKGNFPGRFSGRQFSNSRSEMNVSTLELGDSALYLCASSFSLAGSNEQFFGPGTRLTVL.